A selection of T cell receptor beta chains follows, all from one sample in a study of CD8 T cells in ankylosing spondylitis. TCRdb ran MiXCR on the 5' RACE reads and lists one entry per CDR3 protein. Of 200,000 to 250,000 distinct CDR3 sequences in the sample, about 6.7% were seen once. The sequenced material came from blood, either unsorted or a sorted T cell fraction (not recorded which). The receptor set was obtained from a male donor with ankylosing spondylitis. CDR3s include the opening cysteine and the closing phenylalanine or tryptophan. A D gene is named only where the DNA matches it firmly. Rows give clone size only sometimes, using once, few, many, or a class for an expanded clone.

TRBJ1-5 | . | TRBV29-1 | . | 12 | CSAWISNQPQHF | TGCAGCGCCTGGATTAGCAATCAGCCCCAGCATTTT
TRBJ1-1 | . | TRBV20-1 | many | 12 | CSAEGDTAEAFF | TGCAGTGCGGAGGGGGATACTGCTGAAGCTTTCTTT
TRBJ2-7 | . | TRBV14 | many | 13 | CASSQDLSYEQYF | TGTGCCAGCAGCCAAGATCTTTCCTACGAGCAGTACTTC
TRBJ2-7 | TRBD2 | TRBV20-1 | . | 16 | CSARDWSSGGPYEQYF | TGCAGTGCTAGAGATTGGTCAAGCGGGGGACCCTACGAGCAGTACTTC
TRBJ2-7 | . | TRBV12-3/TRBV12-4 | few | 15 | CASSLGGMSSYEQYF | TGTGCCAGCAGTTTGGGGGGAATGAGCTCCTACGAGCAGTACTTC
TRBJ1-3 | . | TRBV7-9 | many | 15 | CASSGDGNSGNTIYF | TGTGCCAGCAGCGGGGACGGAAACTCTGGAAACACCATATATTTT
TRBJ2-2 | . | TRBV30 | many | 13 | CAWSVQVAGELFF | TGTGCCTGGAGTGTACAGGTCGCCGGGGAGCTGTTTTTT
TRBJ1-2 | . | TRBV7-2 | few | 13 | CASSSVGGYGYTF | TGTGCCAGCAGCTCCGTGGGAGGCTATGGCTACACCTTC
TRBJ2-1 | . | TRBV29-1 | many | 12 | CSVVAFHNEQFF | TGCAGCGTTGTGGCTTTTCACAATGAGCAGTTCTTC
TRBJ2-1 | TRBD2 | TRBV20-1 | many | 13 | CSARGSWGNEQFF | TGCAGTGCACGCGGGAGTTGGGGCAATGAGCAGTTCTTC
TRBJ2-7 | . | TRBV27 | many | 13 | CASSFSGNYEQYF | TGTGCCAGCAGTTTTTCAGGGAACTACGAGCAGTACTTC
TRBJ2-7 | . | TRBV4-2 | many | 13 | CASSQDMGYEQYF | TGTGCCAGCAGCCAAGATATGGGATACGAGCAGTACTTC
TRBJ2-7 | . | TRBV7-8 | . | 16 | CASSPDSGRSPYEQYF | TGTGCCAGCAGCCCAGATTCGGGACGGAGTCCCTACGAGCAGTACTTC
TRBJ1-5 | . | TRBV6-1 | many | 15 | CASSPGAYSNQPQHF | TGTGCCAGCAGTCCAGGGGCTTATAGCAATCAGCCCCAGCATTTT
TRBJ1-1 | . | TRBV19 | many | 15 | CASSIAGAENTEAFF | TGTGCCAGTAGTATAGCCGGGGCGGAGAACACTGAAGCTTTCTTT
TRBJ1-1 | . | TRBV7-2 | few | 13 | CASSPGAHTEAFF | TGTGCCAGCAGCCCCGGGGCACACACTGAAGCTTTCTTT
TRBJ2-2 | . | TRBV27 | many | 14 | CASCRLPNTGELFF | TGTGCCAGCTGTCGGCTCCCGAACACCGGGGAGCTGTTTTTT
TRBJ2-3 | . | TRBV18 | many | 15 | CASSPRLRVQDTQYF | TGTGCCAGCTCACCAAGGCTAAGGGTTCAAGATACGCAGTATTTT
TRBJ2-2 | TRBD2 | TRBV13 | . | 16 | CASSFGLAGVTGELFF | TGTGCCAGCAGCTTCGGACTAGCGGGAGTAACCGGGGAGCTGTTTTTT
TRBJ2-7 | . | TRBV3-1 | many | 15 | CASSPRPAGYDEQYF | TGTGCCAGCAGCCCCCGGCCTGCTGGGTACGACGAGCAGTACTTC
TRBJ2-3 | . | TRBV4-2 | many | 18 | CASSQAGGRGARTDTQYF | TGTGCCAGCAGCCAAGCGGGGGGCAGGGGAGCAAGAACAGATACGCAGTATTTT
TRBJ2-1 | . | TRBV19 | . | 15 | CASSILLSSYNEQFF | TGTGCCAGTAGTATTTTACTAAGCTCCTACAATGAGCAGTTCTTC
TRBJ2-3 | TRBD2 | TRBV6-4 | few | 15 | CASSSGRASTDTQYF | TGTGCCAGCAGTAGCGGGAGGGCTAGCACAGATACGCAGTATTTT
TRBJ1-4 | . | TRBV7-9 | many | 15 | CASSLVGTRSEKLFF | TGTGCCAGCAGCTTAGTTGGGACACGAAGTGAAAAACTGTTTTTT
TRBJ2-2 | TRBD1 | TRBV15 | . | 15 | CATSSRRQGIGELFF | TGTGCCACCAGCAGTCGACGACAGGGTATCGGGGAGCTGTTTTTT
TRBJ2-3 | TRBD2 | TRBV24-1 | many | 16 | CATSEGGTSGTDTQYF | TGTGCCACCAGTGAAGGGGGGACTAGCGGCACAGATACGCAGTATTTT
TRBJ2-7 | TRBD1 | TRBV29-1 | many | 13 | CSVGTGQSYEQYF | TGCAGCGTCGGGACAGGTCAATCCTACGAGCAGTACTTC
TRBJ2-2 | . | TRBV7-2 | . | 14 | CASSQGRGTGELFF | TGTGCCAGCAGCCAAGGCCGGGGCACCGGGGAGCTGTTTTTT
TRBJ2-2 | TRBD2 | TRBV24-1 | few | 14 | CATSAAGGTGELFF | TGTGCCACCAGTGCAGCGGGGGGAACCGGGGAGCTGTTTTTT
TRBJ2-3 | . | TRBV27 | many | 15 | CASTLTRASTDTQYF | TGTGCCAGCACCTTAACCCGCGCTAGCACAGATACGCAGTATTTT
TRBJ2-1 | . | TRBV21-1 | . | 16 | CASSKVRTGGLNEQFF | TGTGCCAGCAGCAAAGTGCGGACAGGGGGTTTGAATGAGCAGTTCTTC
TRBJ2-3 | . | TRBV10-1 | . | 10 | CARAPDTQYF | TGCGCCAGGGCCCCAGATACGCAGTATTTT
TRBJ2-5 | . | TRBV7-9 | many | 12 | CASSVLKETQYF | TGTGCCAGCAGCGTACTAAAAGAGACCCAGTACTTC
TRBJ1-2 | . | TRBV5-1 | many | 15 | CASSLVETTYFGYTF | TGCGCCAGCAGCTTGGTGGAGACAACCTACTTTGGCTACACCTTC
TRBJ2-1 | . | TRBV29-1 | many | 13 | CSVTGNSYNEQFF | TGCAGCGTTACAGGGAACTCCTACAATGAGCAGTTCTTC
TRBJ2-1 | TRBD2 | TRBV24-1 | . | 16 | CATSDTGLAARNEQFF | TGTGCCACCAGTGATACGGGACTAGCGGCCCGCAATGAGCAGTTCTTC
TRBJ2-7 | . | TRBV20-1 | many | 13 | CSARQLGDYEQYF | TGCAGTGCGAGACAGCTTGGGGACTACGAGCAGTACTTC
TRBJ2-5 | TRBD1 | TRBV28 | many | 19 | CASSLLNVLYRGQIETQYF | TGTGCCAGCAGCTTACTAAACGTCTTGTATAGGGGACAGATCGAGACCCAGTACTTC
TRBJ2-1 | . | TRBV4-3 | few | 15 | CASSQGGASYNEQFF | TGCGCCAGCAGCCAAGGAGGGGCTTCCTACAATGAGCAGTTCTTC
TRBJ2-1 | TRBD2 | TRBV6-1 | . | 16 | CASTLSGGANYNEQFF | TGTGCCAGCACCCTATCCGGGGGGGCAAACTACAATGAGCAGTTCTTC
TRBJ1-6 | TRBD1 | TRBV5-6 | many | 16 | CASSPSGRGTGSPLHF | TGTGCCAGCAGCCCTAGTGGCAGGGGGACAGGATCACCCCTCCACTTT
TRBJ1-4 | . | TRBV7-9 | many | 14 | CASSRTVPNEKLFF | TGTGCCAGCAGCCGGACAGTCCCAAATGAAAAACTGTTTTTT
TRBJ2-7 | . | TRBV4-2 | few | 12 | CASSQGSGEQYF | TGTGCCAGCAGCCAAGGATCAGGCGAGCAGTACTTC
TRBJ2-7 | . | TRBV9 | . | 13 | CASSPTSTVEQYF | TGTGCCAGCAGCCCGACTAGTACGGTCGAGCAGTACTTC
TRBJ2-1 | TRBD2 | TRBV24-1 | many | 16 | CATSDPGTSGYNEQFF | TGTGCCACCAGTGATCCCGGGACTAGCGGCTACAATGAGCAGTTCTTC
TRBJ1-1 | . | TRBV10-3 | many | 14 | CAISASNPRGAAFF | TGTGCCATCAGCGCATCAAACCCCCGGGGTGCAGCTTTCTTT
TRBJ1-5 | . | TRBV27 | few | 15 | CASSYSWDTNQPQHF | TGTGCCAGCAGTTATTCGTGGGACACGAATCAGCCCCAGCATTTT
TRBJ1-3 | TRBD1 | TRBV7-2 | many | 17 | CASSLFGQGSPGNTIYF | TGTGCCAGCAGCTTATTTGGACAGGGATCTCCAGGAAACACCATATATTTT
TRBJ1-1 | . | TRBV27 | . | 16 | CASSFGLPSRGTEAFF | TGTGCCAGCAGTTTCGGGCTGCCATCGAGAGGCACTGAAGCTTTCTTT
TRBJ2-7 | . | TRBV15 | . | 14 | CATSREGRSSEQYF | TGTGCCACCAGCAGAGAGGGACGTTCTTCCGAGCAGTACTTC
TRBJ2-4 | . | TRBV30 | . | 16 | CAWSPSGQGLKNIQYF | TGTGCCTGGAGTCCATCAGGTCAGGGGCTCAAAAACATTCAGTACTTC
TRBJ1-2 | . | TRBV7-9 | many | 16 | CASSPPLWGWNYGYTF | TGTGCCAGCAGCCCACCTCTCTGGGGCTGGAACTATGGCTACACCTTC
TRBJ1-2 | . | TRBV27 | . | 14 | CASSLIGAATGYTF | TGTGCCAGCAGCCTAATAGGGGCTGCGACGGGCTACACCTTC
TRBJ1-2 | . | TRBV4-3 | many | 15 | CASSQAARANYGYTF | TGCGCCAGCAGCCAAGCGGCAAGGGCCAACTATGGCTACACCTTC